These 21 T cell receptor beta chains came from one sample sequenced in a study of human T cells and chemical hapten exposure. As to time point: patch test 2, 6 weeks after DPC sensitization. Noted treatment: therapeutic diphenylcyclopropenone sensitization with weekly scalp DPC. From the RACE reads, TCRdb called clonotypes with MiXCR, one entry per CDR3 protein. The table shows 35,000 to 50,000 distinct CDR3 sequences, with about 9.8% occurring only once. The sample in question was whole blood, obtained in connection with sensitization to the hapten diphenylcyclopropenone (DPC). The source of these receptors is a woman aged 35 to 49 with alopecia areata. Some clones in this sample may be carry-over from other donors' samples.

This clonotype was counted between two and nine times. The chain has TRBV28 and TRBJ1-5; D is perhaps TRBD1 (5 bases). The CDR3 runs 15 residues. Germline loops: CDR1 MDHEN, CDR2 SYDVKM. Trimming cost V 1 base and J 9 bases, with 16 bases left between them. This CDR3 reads CASSLLGDPGRPQHF. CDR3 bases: TGTGCCAGCAGTTTATTAGGGGACCCTGGGAGGCCCCAGCATTTT.

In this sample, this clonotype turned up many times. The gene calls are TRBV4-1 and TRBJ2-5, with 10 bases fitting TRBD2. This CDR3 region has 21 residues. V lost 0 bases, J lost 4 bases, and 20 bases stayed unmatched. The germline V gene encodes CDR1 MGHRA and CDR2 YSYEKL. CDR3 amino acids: CASSQDDGASGGAGSPETQYF. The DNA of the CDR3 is TGCGCCAGCAGCCAAGATGACGGGGCAAGCGGGGGGGCCGGTTCTCCAGAGACCCAGTACTTC.

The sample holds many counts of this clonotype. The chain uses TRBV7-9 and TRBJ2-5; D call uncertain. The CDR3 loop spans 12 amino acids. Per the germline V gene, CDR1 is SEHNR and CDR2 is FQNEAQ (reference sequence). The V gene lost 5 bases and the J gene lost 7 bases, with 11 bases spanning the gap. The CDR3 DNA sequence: TGTGCCAGCAGCCGGGTCCCTACGACCCAGTACTTC. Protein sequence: CASSRVPTTQYF.

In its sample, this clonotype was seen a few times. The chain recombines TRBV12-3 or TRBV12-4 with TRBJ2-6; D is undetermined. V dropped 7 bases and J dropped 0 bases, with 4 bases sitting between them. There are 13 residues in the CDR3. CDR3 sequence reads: CASTPSGANVLTF. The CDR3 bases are TGTGCCAGCACCCCCTCTGGGGCCAACGTCCTGACTTTC.

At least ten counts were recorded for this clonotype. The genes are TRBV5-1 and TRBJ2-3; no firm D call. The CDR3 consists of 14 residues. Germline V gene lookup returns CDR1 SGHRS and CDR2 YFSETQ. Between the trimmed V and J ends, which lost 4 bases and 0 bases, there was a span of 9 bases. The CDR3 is CASSPPTSTDTQYF. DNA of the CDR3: TGCGCCAGCAGCCCACCAACTAGCACAGATACGCAGTATTTT.

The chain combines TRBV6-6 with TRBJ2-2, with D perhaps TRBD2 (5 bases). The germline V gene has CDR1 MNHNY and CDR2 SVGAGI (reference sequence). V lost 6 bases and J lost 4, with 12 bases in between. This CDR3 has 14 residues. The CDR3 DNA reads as TGTGCCAGCAGAGGACTTAGGAGCACCGGGGAGCTGTTTTTT. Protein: CASRGLRSTGELFF.

The CDR3 sequence is CASSGRQESEQYF. The CDR3 DNA is TGTGCCAGCAGTGGAAGACAGGAAAGCGAGCAGTACTTC. This chain joins TRBV6-1 and TRBJ2-7, with D possibly being TRBD1 (6 bases). Germline V lookup: CDR1 MNHNS, CDR2 SASEGT. The CDR3 is 13 amino acids. Trimming removed 4 bases from V and 6 bases from J, with 13 bases in between.

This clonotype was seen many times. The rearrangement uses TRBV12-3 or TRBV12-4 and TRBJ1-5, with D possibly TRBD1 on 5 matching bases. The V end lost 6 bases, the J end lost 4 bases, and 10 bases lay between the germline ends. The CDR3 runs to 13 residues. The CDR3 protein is CASSRQPNQPQHF. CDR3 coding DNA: TGTGCCAGCAGCCGACAGCCAAATCAGCCCCAGCATTTT.

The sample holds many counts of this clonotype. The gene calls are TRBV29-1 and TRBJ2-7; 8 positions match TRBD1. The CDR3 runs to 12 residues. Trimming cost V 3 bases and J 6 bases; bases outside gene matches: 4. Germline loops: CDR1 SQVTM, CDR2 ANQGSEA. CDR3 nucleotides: TGCAGCGTTGACCCAGGGGGCGCCGAGCAGTACTTC. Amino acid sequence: CSVDPGGAEQYF.

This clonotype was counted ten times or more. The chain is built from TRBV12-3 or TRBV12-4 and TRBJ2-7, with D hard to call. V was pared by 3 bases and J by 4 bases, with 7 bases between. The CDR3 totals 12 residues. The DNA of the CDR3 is TGTGCCAGCAGTTTTAGTGGGTACGAGCAGTACTTC. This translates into CASSFSGYEQYF.

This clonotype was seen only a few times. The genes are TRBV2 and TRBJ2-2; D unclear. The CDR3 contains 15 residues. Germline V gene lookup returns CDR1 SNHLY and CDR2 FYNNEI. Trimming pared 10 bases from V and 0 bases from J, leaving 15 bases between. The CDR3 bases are TGTGCCACACGGGCCCGAGTGGCGAACACCGGGGAGCTGTTTTTT. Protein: CATRARVANTGELFF.

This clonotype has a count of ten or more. Here the CDR3 DNA reads TGTGCCAGCAGTTCCGGGACTAGCGAGTACAATGAGCAGTTCTTC. It yields the protein CASSSGTSEYNEQFF. The gene calls are TRBV7-3 and TRBJ2-1; 10 bases are a match to TRBD2. V dropped 6 bases and J dropped 4; count of bases not matched to a gene: 6. Looked up from germline, CDR1 is SGHTA and CDR2 is FQGTGA. There are 15 residues in the CDR3.

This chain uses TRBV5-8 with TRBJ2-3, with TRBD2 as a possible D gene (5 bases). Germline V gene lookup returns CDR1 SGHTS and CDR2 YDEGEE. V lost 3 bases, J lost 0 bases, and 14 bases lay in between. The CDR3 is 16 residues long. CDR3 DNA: TGTGCCAGCAGCTCTGACACGGAGGCTAGCACAGATACGCAGTATTTT. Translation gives CASSSDTEASTDTQYF.

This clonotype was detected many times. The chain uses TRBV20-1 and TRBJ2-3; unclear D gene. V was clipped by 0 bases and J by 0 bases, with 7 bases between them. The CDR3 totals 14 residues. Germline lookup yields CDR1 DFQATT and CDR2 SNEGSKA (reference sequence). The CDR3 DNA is TGCAGTGCTAGAGATTATGGTAGCACAGATACGCAGTATTTT. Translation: CSARDYGSTDTQYF.

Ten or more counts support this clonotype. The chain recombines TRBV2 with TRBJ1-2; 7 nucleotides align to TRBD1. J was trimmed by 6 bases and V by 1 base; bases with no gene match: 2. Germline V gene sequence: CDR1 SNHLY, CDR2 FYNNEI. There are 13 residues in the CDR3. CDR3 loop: CASSEGQGDGYTF. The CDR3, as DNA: TGTGCCAGCAGTGAAGGGCAGGGGGATGGCTACACCTTC.

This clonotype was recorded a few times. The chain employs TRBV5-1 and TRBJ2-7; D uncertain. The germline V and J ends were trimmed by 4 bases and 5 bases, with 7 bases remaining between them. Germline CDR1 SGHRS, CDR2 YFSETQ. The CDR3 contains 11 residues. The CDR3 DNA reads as TGCGCCAGCAGCCGTCACGACGAGCAGTACTTC. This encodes CASSRHDEQYF.

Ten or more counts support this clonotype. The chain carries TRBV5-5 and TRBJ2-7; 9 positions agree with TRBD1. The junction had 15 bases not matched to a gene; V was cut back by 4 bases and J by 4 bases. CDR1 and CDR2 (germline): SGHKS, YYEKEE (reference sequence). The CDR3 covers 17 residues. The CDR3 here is CASSPASSGTGLYEQYF. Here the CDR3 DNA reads TGTGCCAGCAGCCCGGCATCCTCCGGGACAGGGCTGTACGAGCAGTACTTC.

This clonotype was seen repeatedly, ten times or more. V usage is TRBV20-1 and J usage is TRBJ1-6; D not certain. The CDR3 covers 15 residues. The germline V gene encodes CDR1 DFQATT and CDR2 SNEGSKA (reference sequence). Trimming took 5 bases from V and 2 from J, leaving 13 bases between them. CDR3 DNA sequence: TGCAGTGCTCTGCCACGAGTACCCTATAATTCACCCCTCCACTTT. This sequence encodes CSALPRVPYNSPLHF.

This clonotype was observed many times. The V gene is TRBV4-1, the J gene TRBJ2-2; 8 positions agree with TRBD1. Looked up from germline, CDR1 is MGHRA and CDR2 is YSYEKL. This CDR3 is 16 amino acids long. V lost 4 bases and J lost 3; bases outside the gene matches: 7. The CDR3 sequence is CASSRVAGGDTGELFF. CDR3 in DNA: TGCGCCAGCAGCCGAGTGGCAGGGGGCGACACCGGGGAGCTGTTTTTT.

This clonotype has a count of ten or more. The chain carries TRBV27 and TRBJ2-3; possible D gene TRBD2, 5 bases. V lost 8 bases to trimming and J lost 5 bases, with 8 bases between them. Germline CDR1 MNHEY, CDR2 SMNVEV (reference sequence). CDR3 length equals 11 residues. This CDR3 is CASLAGDTQYF. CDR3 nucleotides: TGTGCCAGCCTAGCAGGAGATACGCAGTATTTT.

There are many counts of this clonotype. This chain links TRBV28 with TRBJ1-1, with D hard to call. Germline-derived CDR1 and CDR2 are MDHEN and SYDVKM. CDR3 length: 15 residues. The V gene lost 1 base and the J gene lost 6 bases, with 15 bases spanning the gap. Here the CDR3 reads CASSLYSQTDAEAFF. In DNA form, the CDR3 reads TGTGCCAGCAGTTTATACTCCCAAACGGACGCTGAAGCTTTCTTT. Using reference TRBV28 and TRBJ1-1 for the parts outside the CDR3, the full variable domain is DVKVTQSSRYLVKRTGEKVFLECVQDMDHENMFWYRQDPGLGLRLIYFSYDVKMKEKGDIPEGYSVSREKKERFSLILESASTNQTSMYLCASSLYSQTDAEAFFGQGTRLTVV.